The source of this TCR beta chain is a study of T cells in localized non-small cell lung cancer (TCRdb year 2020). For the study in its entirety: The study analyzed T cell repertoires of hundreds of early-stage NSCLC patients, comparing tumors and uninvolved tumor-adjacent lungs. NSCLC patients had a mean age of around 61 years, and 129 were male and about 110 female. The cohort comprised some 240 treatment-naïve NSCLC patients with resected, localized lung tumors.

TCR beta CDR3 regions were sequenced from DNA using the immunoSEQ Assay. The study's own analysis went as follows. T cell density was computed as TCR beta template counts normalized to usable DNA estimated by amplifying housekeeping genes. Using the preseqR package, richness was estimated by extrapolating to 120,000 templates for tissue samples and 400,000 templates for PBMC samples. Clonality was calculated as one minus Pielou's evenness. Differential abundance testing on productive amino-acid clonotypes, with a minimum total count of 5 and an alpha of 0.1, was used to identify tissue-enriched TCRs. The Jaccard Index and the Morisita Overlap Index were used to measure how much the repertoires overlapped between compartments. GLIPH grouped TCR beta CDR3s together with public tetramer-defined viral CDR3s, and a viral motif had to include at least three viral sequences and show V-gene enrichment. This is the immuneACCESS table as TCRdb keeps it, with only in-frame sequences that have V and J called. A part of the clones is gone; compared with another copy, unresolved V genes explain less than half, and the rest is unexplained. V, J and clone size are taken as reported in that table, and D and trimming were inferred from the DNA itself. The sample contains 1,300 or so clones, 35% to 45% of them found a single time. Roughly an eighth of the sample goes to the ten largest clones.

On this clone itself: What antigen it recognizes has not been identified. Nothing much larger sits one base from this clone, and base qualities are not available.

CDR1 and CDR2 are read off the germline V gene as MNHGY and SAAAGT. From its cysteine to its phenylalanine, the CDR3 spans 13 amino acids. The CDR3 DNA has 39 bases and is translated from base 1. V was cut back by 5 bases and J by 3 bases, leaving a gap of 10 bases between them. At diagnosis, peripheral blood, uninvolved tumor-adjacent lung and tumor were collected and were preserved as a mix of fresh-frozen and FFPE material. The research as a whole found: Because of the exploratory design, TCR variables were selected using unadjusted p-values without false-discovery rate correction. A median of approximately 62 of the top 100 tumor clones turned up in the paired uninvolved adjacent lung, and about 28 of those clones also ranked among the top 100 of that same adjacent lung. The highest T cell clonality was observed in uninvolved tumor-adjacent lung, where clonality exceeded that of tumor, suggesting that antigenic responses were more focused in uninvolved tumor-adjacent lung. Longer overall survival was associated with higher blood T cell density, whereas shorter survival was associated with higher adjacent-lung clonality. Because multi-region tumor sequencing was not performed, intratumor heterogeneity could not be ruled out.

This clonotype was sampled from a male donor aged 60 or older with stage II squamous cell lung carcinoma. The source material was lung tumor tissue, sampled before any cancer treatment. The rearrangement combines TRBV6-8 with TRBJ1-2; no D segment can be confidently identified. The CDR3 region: CASSDPWDYGYTF. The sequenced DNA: TGTGCCAGCAGTGACCCTTGGGACTATGGCTACACCTTC.